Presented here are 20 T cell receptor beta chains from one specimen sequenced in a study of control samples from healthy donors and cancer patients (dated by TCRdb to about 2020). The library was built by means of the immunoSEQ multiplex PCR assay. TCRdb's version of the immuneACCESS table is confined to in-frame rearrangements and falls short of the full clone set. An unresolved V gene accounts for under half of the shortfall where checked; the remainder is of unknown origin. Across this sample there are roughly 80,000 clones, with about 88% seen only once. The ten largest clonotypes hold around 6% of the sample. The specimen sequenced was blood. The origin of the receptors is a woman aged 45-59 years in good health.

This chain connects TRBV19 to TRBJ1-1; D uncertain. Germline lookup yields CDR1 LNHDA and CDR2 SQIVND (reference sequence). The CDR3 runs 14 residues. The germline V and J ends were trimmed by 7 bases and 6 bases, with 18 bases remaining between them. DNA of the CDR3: TGTGCCAGTACTCGGGAGGGATTTGTTGCTGAAGCTTTCTTT. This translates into CASTREGFVAEAFF. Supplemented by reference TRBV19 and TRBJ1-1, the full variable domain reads DGGITQSPKYLFRKEGQNVTLSCEQNLNHDAMYWYRQDPGQGLRLIYYSQIVNDFQKGDIAEGYSVSREKKESFPLTVTSAQKNPTAFYLCASTREGFVAEAFFGQGTRLTVV.

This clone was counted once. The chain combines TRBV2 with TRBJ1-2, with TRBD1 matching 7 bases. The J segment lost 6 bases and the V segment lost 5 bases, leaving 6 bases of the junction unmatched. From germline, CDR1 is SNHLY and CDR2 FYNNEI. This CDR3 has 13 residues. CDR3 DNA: TGTGCCAGCAGTCCACAGGGGTCCGATGGCTACACCTTC. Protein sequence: CASSPQGSDGYTF.

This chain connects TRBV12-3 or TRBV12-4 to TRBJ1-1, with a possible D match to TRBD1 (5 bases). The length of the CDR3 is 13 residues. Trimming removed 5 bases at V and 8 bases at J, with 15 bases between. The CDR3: CASSPGDPGEAFF. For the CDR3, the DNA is TGTGCCAGCAGTCCCGGGGACCCCGGAGAAGCTTTCTTT.

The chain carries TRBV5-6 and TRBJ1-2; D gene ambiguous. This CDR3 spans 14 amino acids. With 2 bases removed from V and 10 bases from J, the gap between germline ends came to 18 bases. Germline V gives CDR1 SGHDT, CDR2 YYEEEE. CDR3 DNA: TGTGCCAGCAGCTTACTGCAGGCCAAGGTTTTCTACACCTTC. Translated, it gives CASSLLQAKVFYTF.

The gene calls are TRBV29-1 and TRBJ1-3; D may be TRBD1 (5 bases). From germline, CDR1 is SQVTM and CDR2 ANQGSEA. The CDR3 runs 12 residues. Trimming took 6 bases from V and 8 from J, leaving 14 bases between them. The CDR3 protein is CSVRDQAYTIYF. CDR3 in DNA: TGCAGCGTCCGGGACCAGGCATACACCATATATTTT.

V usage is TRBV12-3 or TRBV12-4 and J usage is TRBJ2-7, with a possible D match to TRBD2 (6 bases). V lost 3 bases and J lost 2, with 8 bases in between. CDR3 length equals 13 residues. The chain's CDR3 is CASSFGGTYEQYF. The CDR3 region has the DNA TGTGCCAGCAGTTTTGGCGGGACCTACGAGCAGTACTTC.

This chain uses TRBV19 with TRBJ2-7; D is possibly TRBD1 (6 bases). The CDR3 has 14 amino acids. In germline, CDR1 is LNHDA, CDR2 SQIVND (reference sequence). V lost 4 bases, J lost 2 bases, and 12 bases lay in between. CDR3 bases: TGTGCCAGTAGTACTCTGGGACACACCTACGAGCAGTACTTC. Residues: CASSTLGHTYEQYF.

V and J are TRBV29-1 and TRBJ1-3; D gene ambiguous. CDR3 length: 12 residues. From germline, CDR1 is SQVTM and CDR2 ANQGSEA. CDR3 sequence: CGKRDTGNTIYF. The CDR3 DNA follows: TGCGGAAAAAGGGATACTGGAAACACCATATATTTT. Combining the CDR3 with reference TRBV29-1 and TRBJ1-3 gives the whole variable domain SAVISQKPSRDICQRGTSLTIQCQVDSQVTMMFWYRQQPGQSLTLIATANQGSEATYESGFVIDKFPISRPNLTFSTLTVSNMSPEDSSIYLCGKRDTGNTIYFGEGSWLTVV.

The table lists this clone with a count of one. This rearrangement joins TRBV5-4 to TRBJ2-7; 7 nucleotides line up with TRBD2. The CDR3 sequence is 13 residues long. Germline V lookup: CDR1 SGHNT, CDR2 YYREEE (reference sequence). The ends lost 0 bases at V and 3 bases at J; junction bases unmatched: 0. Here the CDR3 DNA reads TGTGCCAGCAGCTTGGAGCGGGACTACGAGCAGTACTTC. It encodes CASSLERDYEQYF. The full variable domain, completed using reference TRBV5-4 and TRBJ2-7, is ETGVTQSPTHLIKTRGQQVTLRCSSQSGHNTVSWYQQALGQGPQFIFQYYREEENGRGNFPPRFSGLQFPNYSSELNVNALELDDSALYLCASSLERDYEQYFGPGTRLTVT.

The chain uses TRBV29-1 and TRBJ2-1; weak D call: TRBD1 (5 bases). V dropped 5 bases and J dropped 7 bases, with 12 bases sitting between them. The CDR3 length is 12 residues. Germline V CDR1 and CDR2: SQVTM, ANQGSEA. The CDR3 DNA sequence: TGCAGCGTTTTTGTCAGGGTGAATGAGCAGTTCTTC. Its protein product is CSVFVRVNEQFF.

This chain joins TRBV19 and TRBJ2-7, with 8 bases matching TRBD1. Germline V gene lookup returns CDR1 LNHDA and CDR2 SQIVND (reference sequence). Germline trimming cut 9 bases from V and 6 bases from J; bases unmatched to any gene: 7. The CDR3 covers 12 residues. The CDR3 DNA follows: TGTGCCAGCTCGGACAGGGAAGGCGAGCAGTACTTC. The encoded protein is CASSDREGEQYF. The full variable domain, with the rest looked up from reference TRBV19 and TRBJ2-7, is DGGITQSPKYLFRKEGQNVTLSCEQNLNHDAMYWYRQDPGQGLRLIYYSQIVNDFQKGDIAEGYSVSREKKESFPLTVTSAQKNPTAFYLCASSDREGEQYFGPGTRLTVT.

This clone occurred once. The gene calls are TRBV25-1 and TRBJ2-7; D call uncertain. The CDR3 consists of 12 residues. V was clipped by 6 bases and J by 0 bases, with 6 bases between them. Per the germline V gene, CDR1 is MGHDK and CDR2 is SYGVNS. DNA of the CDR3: TGTGCCAGCAGATATCACTCCTACGAGCAGTACTTC. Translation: CASRYHSYEQYF.

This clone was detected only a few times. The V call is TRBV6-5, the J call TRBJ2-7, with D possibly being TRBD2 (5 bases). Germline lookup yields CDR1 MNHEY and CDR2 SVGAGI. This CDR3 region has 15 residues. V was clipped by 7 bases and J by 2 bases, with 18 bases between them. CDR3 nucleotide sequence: TGTGCCAGCAACGACCTAGCTCGCTCTACCTACGAGCAGTACTTC. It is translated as CASNDLARSTYEQYF.

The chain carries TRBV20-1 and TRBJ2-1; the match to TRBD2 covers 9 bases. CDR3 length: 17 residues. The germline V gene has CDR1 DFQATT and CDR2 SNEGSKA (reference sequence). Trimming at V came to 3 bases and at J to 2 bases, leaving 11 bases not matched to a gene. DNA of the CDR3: TGCAGTGCTAGTCTACAGATTAGCGGGAGCACCTACAATGAGCAGTTCTTC. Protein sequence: CSASLQISGSTYNEQFF.

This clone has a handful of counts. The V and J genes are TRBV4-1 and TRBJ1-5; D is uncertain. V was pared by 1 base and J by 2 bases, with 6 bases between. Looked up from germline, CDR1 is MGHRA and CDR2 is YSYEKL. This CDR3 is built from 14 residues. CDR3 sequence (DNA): TGCGCCAGCAGCCAAGGATGGGGCAATCAGCCCCAGCATTTT. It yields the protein CASSQGWGNQPQHF.

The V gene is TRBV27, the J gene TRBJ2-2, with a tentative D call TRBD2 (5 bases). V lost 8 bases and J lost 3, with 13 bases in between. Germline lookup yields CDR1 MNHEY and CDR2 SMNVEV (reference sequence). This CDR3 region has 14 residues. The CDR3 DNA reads TGTGCCAGCGGGAGCTTAGGGTACACCGGGGAGCTGTTTTTT. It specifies CASGSLGYTGELFF.

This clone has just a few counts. The CDR3 reads CASSPLRQGMNTEAFF. The CDR3 region has the DNA TGTGCCAGCTCACCACTACGGCAGGGAATGAACACTGAAGCTTTCTTT. The chain couples TRBV18 to TRBJ1-1; D might be TRBD1 (5 bases). From germline, CDR1 is KGHSH and CDR2 LQKENI. The V and J ends lost 1 base and 0 bases respectively, with 12 bases between them. There are 16 residues in the CDR3.

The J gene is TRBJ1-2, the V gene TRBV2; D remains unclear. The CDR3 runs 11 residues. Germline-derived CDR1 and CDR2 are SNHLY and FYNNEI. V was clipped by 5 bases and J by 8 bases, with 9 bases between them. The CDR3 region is CASSPALGYTF. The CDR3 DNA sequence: TGTGCCAGCAGTCCCGCCCTGGGCTACACCTTC.

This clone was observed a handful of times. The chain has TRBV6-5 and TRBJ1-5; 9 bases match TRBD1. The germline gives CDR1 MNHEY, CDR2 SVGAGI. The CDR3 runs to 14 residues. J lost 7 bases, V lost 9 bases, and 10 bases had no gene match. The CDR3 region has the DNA TGTGCCAGTAGACAGGGGGGTTCGAGACAGCCCCAGCATTTT. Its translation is CASRQGGSRQPQHF.

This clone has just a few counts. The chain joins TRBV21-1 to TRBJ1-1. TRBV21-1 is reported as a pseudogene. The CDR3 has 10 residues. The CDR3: CASSNFEAFF. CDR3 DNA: TGTGCCAGCAGCAACTTTGAAGCTTTCTTT.